This T cell receptor (beta chain) was identified in a study of cytomegalovirus exposure and HLA in healthy donors. This PCR relied on a set of 60 Vbeta primers and 13 Jbeta primers. The authors' processing: Roughly 10 million shared chains were among approximately 80 million unique TCR beta chains counted in a later analysis. Profiling relied on immunoSEQ multiplex PCR, and the TCRdb table lists in-frame clones only, not all of them. V and J calls plus clone size are reproduced from that table; the DNA served to infer D and trimming. The sample has around 150,000 clones; 71% are singletons. The CDR3 totals 17 residues. V lost 2 bases and J lost 0; bases outside the gene matches: 7. The germline V gene has CDR1 SEHNR and CDR2 FQNEAQ (reference sequence).

This sequence originates from a woman younger than 45 in good health and CMV-seronegative. The chain links TRBV7-9 to TRBJ2-1, with 7 bases that match TRBD1. The sequenced material came from PBMCs. The CDR3 region is CASSLPPQGSSYNEQFF. CDR3 DNA sequence: TGTGCCAGCAGCTTACCCCCACAGGGGAGCTCCTACAATGAGCAGTTCTTC. The variable domain in full, with the rest retrieved from reference TRBV7-9 and TRBJ2-1, is DTGVSQNPRHKITKRGQNVTFRCDPISEHNRLYWYRQTLGQGPEFLTYFQNEAQLEKSRLLSDRFSAERPKGSFSTLEIQRTEQGDSAMYLCASSLPPQGSSYNEQFFGPGTRLTVL.